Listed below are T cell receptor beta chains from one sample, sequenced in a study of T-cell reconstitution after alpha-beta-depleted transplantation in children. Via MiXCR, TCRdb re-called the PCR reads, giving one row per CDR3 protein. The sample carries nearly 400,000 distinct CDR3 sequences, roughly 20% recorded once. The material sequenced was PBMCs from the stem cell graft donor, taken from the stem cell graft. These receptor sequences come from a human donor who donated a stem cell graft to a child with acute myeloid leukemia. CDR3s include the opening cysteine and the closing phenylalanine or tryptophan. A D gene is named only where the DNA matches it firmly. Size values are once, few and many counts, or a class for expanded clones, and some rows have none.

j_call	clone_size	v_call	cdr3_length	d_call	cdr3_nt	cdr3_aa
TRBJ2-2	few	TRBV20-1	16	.	TGCAGTGCTAGTAGTTTCCAGGGGAGCGGTACCGGGGAGCTGTTTTTT	CSASSFQGSGTGELFF
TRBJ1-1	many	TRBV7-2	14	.	TGTGCCAGCAGCTTTAAGGGCAGGTTGGCTGAAGCTTTCTTT	CASSFKGRLAEAFF
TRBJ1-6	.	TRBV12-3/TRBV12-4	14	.	TGTGCCAGCAGCAGACAGGTTCCTAATTCACCCCTCCACTTT	CASSRQVPNSPLHF
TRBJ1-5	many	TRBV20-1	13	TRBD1	TGCAGTGCTGGGACAGGAGGAAATCAGCCCCAGCATTTT	CSAGTGGNQPQHF
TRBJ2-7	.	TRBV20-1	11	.	TGCAGTGCTAGAGATGTTGCCGAGCAGTACTTC	CSARDVAEQYF
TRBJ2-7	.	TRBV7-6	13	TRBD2	TGTGCCAGCAGCTTTCTAGCGGGAGAGGAACAGTACTTC	CASSFLAGEEQYF
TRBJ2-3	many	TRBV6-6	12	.	TGTGCCAGCAGTTACCTTGCGGATACGCAGTATTTT	CASSYLADTQYF
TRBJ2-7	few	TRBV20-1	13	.	TGCAGCGCTCCCCTTACAGGATCCTACGAGCAGTACTTC	CSAPLTGSYEQYF
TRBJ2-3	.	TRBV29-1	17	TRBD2	TGCAGCGTTGAAGTACTAGCGGGGGCTACCGGGACAGATACGCAGTATTTT	CSVEVLAGATGTDTQYF
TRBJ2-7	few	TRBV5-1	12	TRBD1	TGCGCCAGCAGCGTCACAGGGGGCGAGCAGTACTTC	CASSVTGGEQYF
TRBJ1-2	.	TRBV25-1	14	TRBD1	TGTGCCAGCAGTGAATCGGGACAGGGACCTGGCTACACCTTC	CASSESGQGPGYTF
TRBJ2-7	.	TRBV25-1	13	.	TGTGCCAGCAGTGGTCCTAACTCCTACGAGCAGTACTTC	CASSGPNSYEQYF
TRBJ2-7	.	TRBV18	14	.	TGTGCCAGCTCACCACCGTTGAGACCCTACGAGCAGTACTTC	CASSPPLRPYEQYF
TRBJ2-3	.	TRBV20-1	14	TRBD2	TGCAGTGCTAGAGAAATATTAGCGGGAGATACGCAGTATTTT	CSAREILAGDTQYF
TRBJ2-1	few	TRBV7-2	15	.	TGTGCCAGCAGCTTAGCGGCAGGGAACTACAATGAGCAGTTCTTC	CASSLAAGNYNEQFF
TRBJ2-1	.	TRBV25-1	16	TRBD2	TGTGCCAGCAGTGAGTCCCTAGCGGGAGAACGCGATGAGCAGTTCTTC	CASSESLAGERDEQFF
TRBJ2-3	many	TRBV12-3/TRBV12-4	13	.	TGTGCCAGCAGATGGACCGTCACAGATACGCAGTATTTT	CASRWTVTDTQYF
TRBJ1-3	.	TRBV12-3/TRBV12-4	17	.	TGTGCCAGCAGTTTGATCGGCCAAGAAAATGCTGGAAACACCATATATTTT	CASSLIGQENAGNTIYF
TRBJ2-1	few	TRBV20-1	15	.	TGCAGTGCTAGATGGGCGGGCGTGTCCTACAATGAGCAGTTCTTC	CSARWAGVSYNEQFF
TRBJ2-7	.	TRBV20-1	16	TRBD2	TGCAGTGCTCACAGAACTAGCGGGGTTAGCTCCTACGAGCAGTACTTC	CSAHRTSGVSSYEQYF
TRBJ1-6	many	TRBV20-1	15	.	TGCAGTGCTAGAGCGAGGGGGGCCTATAATTCACCCCTCCACTTT	CSARARGAYNSPLHF
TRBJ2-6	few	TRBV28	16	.	TGTGCCAGCAGTTTAGGAGCAGGCTCTGGGGCCAACGTCCTGACTTTC	CASSLGAGSGANVLTF
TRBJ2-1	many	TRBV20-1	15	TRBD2	TGCAGTGCTAGAACCGGGACTACGGCCTACAATGAGCAGTTCTTC	CSARTGTTAYNEQFF
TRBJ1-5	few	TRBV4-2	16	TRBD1	TGTGCCAGCAGCCAACCGGGGACAGAGCCCTCTCGGCCCCAGCATTTT	CASSQPGTEPSRPQHF
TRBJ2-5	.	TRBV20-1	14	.	TGCAGTGCCAGAGCGGGCACCCAACAAGAGACCCAGTACTTC	CSARAGTQQETQYF
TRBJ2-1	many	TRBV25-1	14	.	TGTGCCAGCAGTGAACCCCAGGTTTACAATGAGCAGTTCTTC	CASSEPQVYNEQFF
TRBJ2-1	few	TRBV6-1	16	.	TGTGCCAGCAGTGAATGGTCCGGGGGCGCCTACAATGAGCAGTTCTTC	CASSEWSGGAYNEQFF
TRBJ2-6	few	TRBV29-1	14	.	TGCAGCGTTGGCCGGGGCTCTGGGGCCAACGTCCTGACTTTC	CSVGRGSGANVLTF
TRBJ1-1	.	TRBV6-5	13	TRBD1	TGTGCCAGCAGTTGGACAGGGAGGACTGAAGCTTTCTTT	CASSWTGRTEAFF
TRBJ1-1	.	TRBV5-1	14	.	TGCGCCAGCAGCAAGGACAGTATGAACACTGAAGCTTTCTTT	CASSKDSMNTEAFF
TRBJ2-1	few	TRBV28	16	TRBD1	TGTGCCAGCAGTTTAATGACAGGGAAAGGCAGTAATGAGCAGTTCTTC	CASSLMTGKGSNEQFF
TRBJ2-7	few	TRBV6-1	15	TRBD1	TGTGCCAGCATAAAGGACAGGGGAAGCTCCTACGAGCAGTACTTC	CASIKDRGSSYEQYF
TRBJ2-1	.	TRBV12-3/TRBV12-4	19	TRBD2	TGTGCCAGCGGCGTGCTAGCGGGAGTCGGGATGGGGTTTAGCGTAGGGCAGTTCTTC	CASGVLAGVGMGFSVGQFF
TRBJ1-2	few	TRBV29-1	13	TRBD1	TGCAGCGTCCGCGGACAGGGTAATTCTGGCTACACCTTC	CSVRGQGNSGYTF
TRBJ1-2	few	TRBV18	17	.	TGTGCCAGCTACACCGGGGGCGCCCCGATGAATAACTATGGCTACACCTTC	CASYTGGAPMNNYGYTF
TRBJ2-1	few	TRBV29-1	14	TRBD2	TGCAGCCTAACGGGAGGGGGGCCTGGCAATGAGCAGTTCTTC	CSLTGGGPGNEQFF
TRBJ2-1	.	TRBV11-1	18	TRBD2	TGTGCCAGCAGCGGCAGGGATAGCGGGAGTTTATCCTACAATGAGCAGTTCTTC	CASSGRDSGSLSYNEQFF
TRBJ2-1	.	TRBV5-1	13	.	TGCGCCAGCCGTCAGCGTGACTACAATGAGCAGTTCTTC	CASRQRDYNEQFF
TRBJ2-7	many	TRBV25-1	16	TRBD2	TGTGCCAGCAGTGAATTGGGGACTAGCGGGAGTTACGAGCAGTACTTC	CASSELGTSGSYEQYF
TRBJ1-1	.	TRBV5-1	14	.	TGCGCCAGCAGCTTGACCGGTGAGAACACTGAAGCTTTCTTT	CASSLTGENTEAFF
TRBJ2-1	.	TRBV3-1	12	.	TGTGCCAGCAGCCAAGTTTTCAATGAGCAGTTCTTC	CASSQVFNEQFF
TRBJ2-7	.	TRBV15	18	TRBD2	TGTGCCACCAGCAGAACCAGGACTAGCGGGAGTTCCGTAGTTGAGCAGTACTTC	CATSRTRTSGSSVVEQYF
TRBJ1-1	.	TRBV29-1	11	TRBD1	TGCAGCGGTCACAGGGGTACTGAAGCTTTCTTT	CSGHRGTEAFF
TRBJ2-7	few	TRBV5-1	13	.	TGCGCCAGCAGTATATACAGAGACTACGAGCAGTACTTC	CASSIYRDYEQYF
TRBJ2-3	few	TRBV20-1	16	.	TGCAGTGCCGGTAGCGGCGGAGGGCCGTACACAGATACGCAGTATTTT	CSAGSGGGPYTDTQYF
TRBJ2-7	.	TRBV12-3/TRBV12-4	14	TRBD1	TGTGCCAGCAGTGGGACAGGTTTCACCTACGAGCAGTACTTC	CASSGTGFTYEQYF
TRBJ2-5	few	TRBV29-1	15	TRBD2	TGCAGCGTTGAAATTCAAGGACTAGCGGAAGAGACCCAGTACTTC	CSVEIQGLAEETQYF
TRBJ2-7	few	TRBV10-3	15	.	TGTGCCATCAGTGAGGGAATTGGGACCCCATACGAGCAGTACTTC	CAISEGIGTPYEQYF
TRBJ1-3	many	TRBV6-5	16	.	TGTGCCAGCAGTTACTCGTTCTATCAGGGCAGAAACACCATATATTTT	CASSYSFYQGRNTIYF
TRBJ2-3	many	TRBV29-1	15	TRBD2	TGCAGCGTTGAAGGAACTCGGGAGGCGGCAGATACGCAGTATTTT	CSVEGTREAADTQYF
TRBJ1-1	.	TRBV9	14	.	TGTGCCAGCAGCGTAGAACAGGCGAACACTGAAGCTTTCTTT	CASSVEQANTEAFF
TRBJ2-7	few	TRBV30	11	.	TGTGCCTGGACCCTTGCGAACGAGCAGTACTTC	CAWTLANEQYF
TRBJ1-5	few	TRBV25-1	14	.	TGTGCCAGCAGGAGCGGGGACACCAATCAGCCCCAGCATTTT	CASRSGDTNQPQHF
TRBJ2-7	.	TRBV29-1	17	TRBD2	TGCAGCGTTGAGGGGGGACTAGCGGGAGAGGGGAGATACGAGCAGTACTTC	CSVEGGLAGEGRYEQYF